This entry features one T cell receptor (beta chain) sequence. The sample belongs to a study of PD-1 blockade in mismatch repair-deficient tumors. Germline trimming cut 0 bases from V and 0 bases from J; bases unmatched to any gene: 5. The length of the CDR3 is 16 residues. Germline values: CDR1 SGHRS, CDR2 YFSETQ. The data were produced by immunoSEQ multiplex PCR, yet TCRdb's version contains in-frame clones alone and is incomplete. The repertoire holds about 84,000 clones, with 81% as singletons. This receptor was taken from an adult with mismatch repair-deficient cancer. The V call is TRBV5-1, the J call TRBJ1-1; 7 bases align to TRBD1. The specimen was peripheral blood, collected 12 weeks after starting pembrolizumab. CDR3 in DNA: TGCGCCAGCAGCTTGGATCCGGGACAGCTGAACACTGAAGCTTTCTTT. Amino acids: CASSLDPGQLNTEAFF.